The clone carrying this TCR beta chain was counted many times. Its target is unknown. Its ends do not fully match the called genes, so a read error is possible. The CDR3 spans 13 residues. Germline V gene data show CDR1 as MDHEN and CDR2 as SYDVKM. Sampling consisted of one heparinised blood draw per donor, averaging roughly 0.12 L. These data belong to a study of beta chain features in type 1 diabetes. General study findings and limits: VDJ junctions from type 1 diabetes patients carried fewer insertions and larger deletions.

The sequenced template was cDNA made from the entire isolated RNA. Libraries were prepared by immunoSEQ multiplex PCR; TCRdb keeps only in-frame clonotypes and omits some of them. The repertoire holds 130,000 to 150,000 clones, with about 7% as singletons. Sequencing input: central memory CD4+ T cells from blood. This receptor was taken from a woman younger than 45 in good health. The chain combines TRBV28 with TRBJ2-1; TRBD2 is a possible D gene (6 bases). The DNA of the CDR3 is TGTGCCAGCAGGGGGACTTCCTCCAATGAGCAGTTCTTC. Translating gives CASRGTSSNEQFF.